This TCR beta chain originates from a study of blood T cell repertoires in COVID-19 (dated by TCRdb to 2018 to 2021). Regarding the research as a whole: Samples covering the acute and convalescent phases of COVID-19 were provided by collaborators in the United States, Italy and Spain. A de-identified subject ID, COVID-19 status, age in years and sex were almost always included in the sample metadata. The samples were drawn from the first 160 participants of the ongoing ImmuneRACE study and from 1,254 subjects provided by 6 global collaborators. The prospective study material was composed of cDNA or gDNA derived from T cells, B-cell-depleted T cells, or PBMCs. Deeply sampled blood TCRbeta repertoires from subjects exposed to, actively infected with, or recovered from COVID-19 were included in the dataset. A freely available public database, intended as a resource for researchers studying the immune response to SARS-CoV-2, is where the repertoires were released. Where available, HLA class I and class II types were obtained from metadata supplied by the sample provider rather than from assay-based typing.

TCRbeta CDR3 regions were amplified from genomic DNA by means of the immunoSEQ Assay, a bias-controlled multiplex PCR. As for the authors' bioinformatics: The number of nucleated cells in each sample was estimated by amplification of reference gene primers within the assay. To quantify the absolute abundance of each unique TCRbeta CDR3 rearrangement, sequence reads were collapsed and filtered. For each sample, productive Simpson clonality was calculated as the square root of Simpson's diversity index across productive rearrangements. Sourced from immuneACCESS, this table was stored by TCRdb with only in-frame sequences that have V and J called. A share of the clones is absent; for the studies checked, an unresolved V gene accounts for under half, and the remainder has no known explanation. V, J and clone size are taken as reported in that table, and D and trimming were inferred from the DNA itself. This sample gives about 20,000 clones in total; approximately 85% of them show up just once. Of the sample, less than 35% is held by the ten largest clones.

Whole blood was collected in K2EDTA tubes by collaborating institutions according to the institutions' own protocols. Collaborator samples were shipped for TCRbeta analysis as frozen whole blood, isolated PBMCs, or DNA extracted from either sample type. Clipping removes 6 bases from V and 4 bases from J, with 14 as the unmatched junction base count. The germline V gene provides CDR1 SGHTA and CDR2 FQGNSA. CDR3 length: 17 amino acids, cysteine to phenylalanine. The retained sequence is limited to the CDR3, 51 bases, with the frame set at the first base. Notes on this clone: Its antigen is unknown. Within one base of it there is no much larger clone, and no base qualities were kept.

The full study reports these points: How much clinical and demographic metadata was included differed by source and by participant, and the metadata was provided uncurated.

The chain links TRBV7-2 with TRBJ1-2; 10 bases in between match TRBD1. This sequence originates from a human donor with active COVID-19. The donor label of this sample is uncertain. Sequencing used peripheral blood. The bases are TGTGCCAGCAGTAAAAGACAGGGGGCGGATCTAACCTATGGCTACACCTTC. It encodes CASSKRQGADLTYGYTF. With the rest looked up from the reference TRBV7-2 and TRBJ1-2 genes rather than sequenced, the full variable domain is GAGVSQSPSNKVTEKGKDVELRCDPISGHTALYWYRQSLGQGLEFLIYFQGNSAPDKSGLPSDRFSAERTGGSVSTLTIQRTQQEDSAVYLCASSKRQGADLTYGYTFGSGTRLTVV.